The 15 T cell receptor beta chains below were found in one sample sequenced in a study of shared clonotypes between healthy human individuals. TCRdb keeps only in-frame clones here, not all; method: immunoSEQ multiplex PCR. Of about 480,000 clones in the sample, about 79% were seen once. The material sequenced was PBMCs. The receptors originated from a woman in her thirties or forties in good health. Some clones in this sample may be carry-over from other donors' samples.

This rearrangement joins TRBV27 to TRBJ1-5, with D tentatively TRBD1 (6 bases). Trimming took 3 bases from V and 4 from J, leaving 16 bases between them. CDR1 and CDR2 from the germline V gene are MNHEY and SMNVEV (reference sequence). The CDR3 totals 16 residues. Written as DNA, the CDR3 is TGTGCCAGCAGTTTTGGGGTTGACAGGCCAAATCAGCCCCAGCATTTT. It specifies CASSFGVDRPNQPQHF.

This chain uses TRBV5-1 with TRBJ1-2, with 11 nucleotides matching TRBD1. In germline, CDR1 is SGHRS, CDR2 YFSETQ. The CDR3 spans 16 residues. J lost 4 bases, V lost 4 bases, and 9 bases had no gene match. CDR3 sequence reads: CASSGLPGTGGYGYTF. The CDR3 nucleotides are TGCGCCAGCAGCGGACTCCCCGGGACAGGGGGCTATGGCTACACCTTC.

This sequence joins TRBV19 and TRBJ1-4, with a tentative D call TRBD1 (5 bases). Germline lookup yields CDR1 LNHDA and CDR2 SQIVND (reference sequence). Trimming removed 10 bases at V and 7 bases at J, with 16 bases between. The CDR3 spans 13 residues. CDR3 loop: CATSGAVGEKLFF. Written as DNA, the CDR3 is TGTGCCACCTCTGGGGCAGTTGGTGAAAAACTGTTTTTT.

The V call is TRBV18, the J call TRBJ2-2; 10 bases match TRBD1. From germline, CDR1 is KGHSH and CDR2 LQKENI. The CDR3 sequence is 17 residues long. The J segment lost 3 bases and the V segment lost 3 bases, leaving 7 bases of the junction unmatched. Here the CDR3 DNA reads TGTGCCAGCTCACCTCCGGGACAGGGGAGGCACACCGGGGAGCTGTTTTTT. Translation: CASSPPGQGRHTGELFF.

As to this clone: This CDR3 is also generated by other DNA sequences in the sample. V is TRBV29-1 and J is TRBJ2-3; no clear D. Germline V gene sequence: CDR1 SQVTM, CDR2 ANQGSEA. The CDR3 extends over 13 amino acids. V was cut by 2 bases and J by 1 base, with 7 bases left in between. The CDR3 bases are TGCAGCGTTGAATCTAGAGGCACAGATACGCAGTATTTT. It encodes CSVESRGTDTQYF.

This clone was seen more than once but under ten times. The rearrangement uses TRBV5-1 and TRBJ2-1; weak D call: TRBD1 (5 bases). The CDR3 length is 13 residues. The germline CDR1 and CDR2 sequences are SGHRS and YFSETQ. The V gene lost 4 bases and the J gene lost 5 bases, with 10 bases spanning the gap. CDR3 nucleotide sequence: TGCGCCAGCAGCCTGGACACTAACAATGAGCAGTTCTTC. This gives the protein CASSLDTNNEQFF.

Comment on this clone: The junction departs from the called germline gene at one end, perhaps through a read error. This chain joins TRBV30 and TRBJ1-4; D is possibly TRBD1 (5 bases). CDR3 length: 13 amino acids. Germline-derived CDR1 and CDR2 are GTSNPN and SVGIG (reference sequence). DNA for the CDR3: TGTGCCCGGAGTAAGGGACCGAATGAAAAACTGTTTTTT. It is translated as CARSKGPNEKLFF.

This clone showed up just once. For the CDR3, the DNA is TGTGCCAGCAGCTCGGCCGGGTCCGATTATGAGCAGTTCTTC. Amino acids: CASSSAGSDYEQFF. This chain connects TRBV7-2 to TRBJ2-1; no clear D. The length of the CDR3 is 14 residues. Germline assignment: CDR1 SGHTA and CDR2 FQGNSA. Trimming cost V 4 bases and J 8 bases, with 15 bases left between them.

The chain employs TRBV10-3 and TRBJ1-2; D remains ambiguous. The germline V and J ends were trimmed by 0 bases and 4 bases, with 12 bases remaining between them. In germline, CDR1 is ENHRY, CDR2 SYGVKD. The CDR3 consists of 15 residues. The CDR3 region has the DNA TGTGCCATCAGTGAGTCTTTTAGGACGGTCTATGGCTACACCTTC. Its protein is CAISESFRTVYGYTF.

This clone was seen only once. With a far larger clone one base away, a read error is the likely cause. Other DNA sequences in the same sample also yield this CDR3. V usage is TRBV2 and J usage is TRBJ2-2; possibly TRBD2 for D (5 bases). CDR1 is SNHLY and CDR2 is FYNNEI in the germline V gene. The CDR3 contains 15 residues. The CDR3 loop reads CASSPPAAGAGELFF. In nucleotides, the CDR3 is TGCGCCAGCAGTCCACCAGCAGCCGGGGCCGGGGAGCTGTTTTTT.

This chain uses TRBV18 with TRBJ2-3; no clear D gene. V lost 2 bases, J lost 0 bases, and 6 bases lay in between. In germline, CDR1 is KGHSH, CDR2 LQKENI. The CDR3 is 14 amino acids. The CDR3 reads CASSPSPSTDTQYF. As DNA, the CDR3 is TGTGCCAGCTCACCATCTCCTAGCACAGATACGCAGTATTTT.

The genes are TRBV10-1 and TRBJ2-3, with 8 bases identical to TRBD2. The CDR3 sequence is 18 residues long. V dropped 0 bases and J dropped 2; count of bases not matched to a gene: 10. The germline V gene has CDR1 WNHNN and CDR2 SYGVQD (reference sequence). The CDR3 nucleotides read TGCGCCAGCAGTGAGTCTAGTCCGGGGGGGAGGTTCACAGATACGCAGTATTTT. It codes for CASSESSPGGRFTDTQYF.

This clone has only a few counts. The rearrangement uses TRBV19 and TRBJ2-5; D unclear. V was trimmed by 3 bases and J by 5 bases, leaving 10 bases between them. CDR1 and CDR2 from the germline V gene are LNHDA and SQIVND (reference sequence). The CDR3 is 13 amino acids. CDR3 sequence (DNA): TGTGCCAGTAGTATCGTGATTACGGAGACCCAGTACTTC. It yields the protein CASSIVITETQYF.

The CDR3 spells CASSIQGGGKTQYF. The CDR3 DNA sequence: TGTGCCAGTAGTATACAAGGTGGGGGGAAGACCCAGTACTTC. V gene TRBV19 combines with J gene TRBJ2-5; D possibly corresponds to TRBD2 (6 bases). In germline, CDR1 is LNHDA, CDR2 SQIVND (reference sequence). The CDR3 sequence is 14 residues long. V was pared by 2 bases and J by 6 bases, with 13 bases between.

V usage is TRBV30 and J usage is TRBJ2-7, with 7 bases aligning to TRBD1. V lost 5 bases and J lost 5; bases outside the gene matches: 3. Per the germline V gene, CDR1 is GTSNPN and CDR2 is SVGIG (reference sequence). This CDR3 is built from 11 residues. Here the CDR3 reads CAWGDRDEQYF. CDR3 nucleotide sequence: TGTGCCTGGGGTGACAGGGACGAGCAGTACTTC.